Sequencing of this T cell receptor beta chain was carried out in a study of blood T cell repertoires in COVID-19. Germline CDR1 reads SQVTM; CDR2 reads ANQGSEA. V was clipped by 0 bases and J by 4 bases; unmatched bases: 2. This CDR3 has 13 residues. This table comes from immunoSEQ multiplex PCR, and its TCRdb copy is limited to in-frame clones, with some not included. The data hold some 49,000 clones, with roughly four fifths observed a single time. Sequencing was performed on peripheral blood. The TCR originated in a woman aged 55-69 years with acute or convalescent COVID-19. This chain joins TRBV29-1 and TRBJ1-2; 7 bases align to TRBD1. The DNA of the CDR3 is TGCAGCGTTGAAGAGACAGGGACCTATGGCTACACCTTC. Its translation is CSVEETGTYGYTF.